One and the same sample provided the 25 T cell receptor beta chains below, sequenced in a study of T cell changes during pregnancy in multiple sclerosis. TCRdb keeps only in-frame clones here, not all; method: immunoSEQ multiplex PCR. The repertoire includes 35,000 to 40,000 clones, 92% of them detected once, and approximately 5.1% sits in the top ten. The sequencing here drew on CD8+ T cells from peripheral blood mononuclear cells, taken in the third trimester of pregnancy. The origin of the receptors is a female donor with multiple sclerosis, enrolled in a pregnancy study.

The chain couples TRBV7-6 to TRBJ1-2; D is perhaps TRBD1 (5 bases). CDR3 length: 15 amino acids. Looked up from germline, CDR1 is SGHVS and CDR2 is FNYEAQ. V shed 0 bases and J shed 1 base, with 9 bases lying between them. This chain's CDR3 is CASSLAGGSNYGYTF. DNA for the CDR3: TGTGCCAGCAGCTTAGCTGGGGGGAGTAACTATGGCTACACCTTC.

The gene calls are TRBV6-5 and TRBJ2-3; 7 nucleotides align to TRBD2. The CDR3 spans 14 residues. V lost 6 bases to trimming and J lost 3 bases; unmatched junction nucleotides: 6. The germline CDR1 and CDR2 sequences are MNHEY and SVGAGI. CDR3 sequence reads: CASSQTSSTDTQYF. The CDR3 bases are TGTGCCAGCAGCCAGACTAGCTCAACAGATACGCAGTATTTT.

This clone was seen once. The V gene is TRBV27, the J gene TRBJ2-7, with 14 positions matching TRBD2. The V segment lost 5 bases and the J segment 5 bases; nucleotides outside the gene matches: 11. This CDR3 is 17 amino acids long. From germline, CDR1 is MNHEY and CDR2 SMNVEV (reference sequence). For the CDR3, the DNA is TGTGCCAGCAGTCTGACTAGCGGGAGGGCTCAGTTCGACGAGCAGTACTTC. Its translation is CASSLTSGRAQFDEQYF.

V and J are TRBV4-3 and TRBJ1-3, with D possibly being TRBD1 (5 bases). The V gene's germline CDR1 is LGHNA and CDR2 YSLEER. The CDR3 is 15 residues long. The V and J ends lost 2 bases and 2 bases respectively, with 10 bases between them. In DNA form, the CDR3 reads TGCGCCAGCAGCCAAAGTTCGGGGGCTGGAAACACCATATATTTT. Its translation is CASSQSSGAGNTIYF.

This clone was recorded only once. The chain recombines TRBV9 with TRBJ1-2; 7 bases are a match to TRBD1. Per the germline V gene, CDR1 is SGDLS and CDR2 is YYNGEE. This CDR3 comprises 15 residues. V was clipped by 4 bases and J by 0 bases; unmatched bases: 6. CDR3 sequence reads: CASSSHRGPNYGYTF. The CDR3 bases are TGTGCCAGCAGCAGTCACAGGGGTCCTAACTATGGCTACACCTTC.

For this clone: One end of the junction does not line up with germline, which may come from a read error. The chain couples TRBV7-7 to TRBJ2-1, with a tentative D call TRBD2 (6 bases). Germline assignment: CDR1 SSHAT and CDR2 FNYEAQ (reference sequence). The length of the CDR3 is 13 residues. The CDR3 DNA reads as TGTGCTAGCAGCGTCGGGACTTACAATGAGCAGTTCTTC. It translates to CASSVGTYNEQFF.

This clone was observed a single time. This chain connects TRBV28 to TRBJ1-3; TRBD1 matches 7 bases. Germline V gives CDR1 MDHEN, CDR2 SYDVKM. This CDR3 region has 15 residues. With V trimmed by 6 bases and J by 3 bases, 8 bases remained unmatched. CDR3 in amino acids: CASSVLGGFGNTIYF. The CDR3 nucleotides are TGTGCCAGCAGCGTACTAGGGGGCTTTGGAAACACCATATATTTT. Combining the CDR3 with reference TRBV28 and TRBJ1-3 gives the whole variable domain DVKVTQSSRYLVKRTGEKVFLECVQDMDHENMFWYRQDPGLGLRLIYFSYDVKMKEKGDIPEGYSVSREKKERFSLILESASTNQTSMYLCASSVLGGFGNTIYFGEGSWLTVV.

The J gene is TRBJ2-7, the V gene TRBV6-1; 11 bases line up with TRBD2. J lost 2 bases, V lost 4 bases, and 7 bases had no gene match. The germline V gene encodes CDR1 MNHNS and CDR2 SASEGT. The CDR3 is 16 residues long. CDR3 sequence: CASSGFGTSGTYEQYF. The CDR3 DNA is TGTGCCAGCAGTGGGTTTGGGACTAGCGGAACCTACGAGCAGTACTTC.

The V and J genes are TRBV29-1 and TRBJ1-2; D possibly corresponds to TRBD1 (5 bases). CDR1 SQVTM and CDR2 ANQGSEA come from the germline V gene. There are 14 residues in the CDR3. Trimming removed 1 base from V and 2 bases from J, with 11 bases in between. The CDR3 reads CSVEAGEGNYGYTF. The CDR3 DNA is TGCAGCGTTGAAGCGGGGGAGGGGAACTATGGCTACACCTTC.

This chain connects TRBV2 to TRBJ1-3; 7 bases map to TRBD1. Germline V gene lookup returns CDR1 SNHLY and CDR2 FYNNEI. The CDR3 has 15 amino acids. V lost 2 bases, J lost 3 bases, and 4 bases stayed unmatched. CDR3 sequence reads: CASSETGAVGNTIYF. The CDR3 nucleotides are TGTGCCAGCAGTGAAACAGGGGCGGTTGGAAACACCATATATTTT.

CDR3 amino acids: CASSSWTGGSGELFF. The DNA of the CDR3 is TGTGCCAGCAGTTCTTGGACAGGGGGTTCCGGGGAGCTGTTTTTT. This chain uses TRBV6-5 with TRBJ2-2; 10 bases agree with TRBD1. The germline gives CDR1 MNHEY, CDR2 SVGAGI. The CDR3 sequence is 15 residues long. V lost 4 bases and J lost 6; bases outside the gene matches: 5.

CDR3 coding DNA: TGTGCCAGCAGCACGACAGGGAGCTACGAGCAGTACTTC. Residues: CASSTTGSYEQYF. The chain employs TRBV13 and TRBJ2-7; TRBD1 aligns across 7 bases. Unmatched junction bases numbered 4, after V lost 5 bases and J lost 3 bases. Germline V gives CDR1 PRHDT, CDR2 FYEKMQ (reference sequence). This CDR3 spans 13 amino acids.

This sequence joins TRBV7-9 and TRBJ1-1; 12 bases are shared with TRBD1. The V segment lost 5 bases and the J segment 4 bases; nucleotides outside the gene matches: 8. This CDR3 contains 16 residues. Germline V gene data show CDR1 as SEHNR and CDR2 as FQNEAQ (reference sequence). The CDR3 here is CASSDRDRGLVTEAFF. The DNA of the CDR3 is TGTGCCAGCAGCGACCGGGACAGGGGGCTTGTCACTGAAGCTTTCTTT.

V is TRBV4-2 and J is TRBJ2-1; TRBD2 matches at 8 bases. The V gene's germline CDR1 is LGHNA and CDR2 YNFKEQ. The J segment lost 8 bases and the V segment lost 4 bases, leaving 7 bases of the junction unmatched. This CDR3 is 14 amino acids long. The CDR3 nucleotides read TGTGCCAGCAGCCCGAGCGGGAGCCTCGATGAGCAGTTCTTC. Protein sequence: CASSPSGSLDEQFF.

This clone has just a few counts. The chain carries TRBV6-4 and TRBJ2-1; 7 bases align to TRBD2. With V trimmed by 2 bases and J by 9 bases, 4 bases remained unmatched. Per germline, CDR1 MRHNA and CDR2 SNTAGT. There are 13 residues in the CDR3. The CDR3 DNA reads as TGTGCCAGCAGTGACGGGACTATGCGTGAGCAGTTCTTC. This gives the protein CASSDGTMREQFF.

This clone is a singleton in its sample. The chain links TRBV11-2 to TRBJ2-7; 9 nucleotides align to TRBD2. Germline V lookup: CDR1 SGHAT, CDR2 FQNNGV. The junction had 6 bases not matched to a gene; V was cut back by 2 bases and J by 4 bases. This CDR3 contains 15 residues. The CDR3 region is CASSLIWREGYEQYF. CDR3 sequence (DNA): TGTGCCAGCAGCTTAATTTGGCGGGAGGGTTACGAGCAGTACTTC.

V and J are TRBV28 and TRBJ2-7; 9 bases line up with TRBD2. J was trimmed by 5 bases and V by 3 bases; bases with no gene match: 5. This CDR3 comprises 14 residues. Germline V CDR1 and CDR2: MDHEN, SYDVKM. CDR3 sequence (DNA): TGTGCCAGCAGTTTTAGGCTAGCGGGGCACGAGCAGTACTTC. It codes for CASSFRLAGHEQYF.

This clone was seen only once. This chain joins TRBV7-9 and TRBJ2-5; D is perhaps TRBD2 (6 bases). With 1 base removed from V and 4 bases from J, the gap between germline ends came to 10 bases. The V gene's germline CDR1 is SEHNR and CDR2 FQNEAQ (reference sequence). CDR3 size: 14 residues. CDR3 nucleotide sequence: TGTGCCAGCAGCTTAGTTCTGGGAGGAGAGACCCAGTACTTC. It encodes CASSLVLGGETQYF.

This chain uses TRBV7-9 with TRBJ2-3, with 9 bases fitting TRBD2. Germline trimming cut 8 bases from V and 1 base from J; bases unmatched to any gene: 19. The CDR3 length is 19 residues. CDR1 SEHNR and CDR2 FQNEAQ come from the germline V gene (reference sequence). For the CDR3, the DNA is TGTGCCAGCGGTCGGGGACTAGCAGAAAAAAATTTGGGCACAGATACGCAGTATTTT. It specifies CASGRGLAEKNLGTDTQYF.

The chain couples TRBV27 to TRBJ2-7; 7 bases are shared with TRBD1. V shed 4 bases, J shed 2 bases, and the junction held 8 bases outside the gene matches. This CDR3 region has 15 residues. Germline loops: CDR1 MNHEY, CDR2 SMNVEV (reference sequence). The CDR3 nucleotides read TGTGCCAGCAGTTCCCGAGGACAGGCGGCCTACGAGCAGTACTTC. It is translated as CASSSRGQAAYEQYF.

V gene TRBV27 combines with J gene TRBJ1-2; D is perhaps TRBD1 (5 bases). The V gene's germline CDR1 is MNHEY and CDR2 SMNVEV (reference sequence). This CDR3 is 19 amino acids long. V dropped 1 base and J dropped 4 bases, with 25 bases sitting between them. The CDR3 bases are TGTGCCAGCAGTTTATGGCCCACCCGCACAGGTTCTGGAAGCTATGGCTACACCTTC. This sequence encodes CASSLWPTRTGSGSYGYTF.

The chain joins TRBV7-3 to TRBJ2-2; D is unclear. CDR1 is SGHTA, CDR2 FQGTGA, per germline. Trimming took off 9 bases at V and 6 bases at J, with 11 bases between the two ends. There are 12 residues in the CDR3. The CDR3 protein is CASSQLSGELFF. The CDR3 region has the DNA TGTGCCAGTTCCCAGTTGTCCGGGGAGCTGTTTTTT.

This chain uses TRBV5-6 with TRBJ2-2; D is undetermined. Germline-derived CDR1 and CDR2 are SGHDT and YYEEEE. This CDR3 is built from 16 residues. With 0 bases removed from V and 6 bases from J, the gap between germline ends came to 15 bases. The CDR3 DNA is TGTGCCAGCAGCTTGGGCAGTGTACCAGTTTCCGGGGAGCTGTTTTTT. Amino acid sequence: CASSLGSVPVSGELFF.

The gene calls are TRBV6-1 and TRBJ2-7, with 7 bases matching TRBD2. Germline V lookup: CDR1 MNHNS, CDR2 SASEGT. The CDR3 sequence is 15 residues long. Losses at the gene ends were 1 base for V and 4 bases for J; bases not matched to a gene: 7. The CDR3 region is CASSEVGGSIYEQYF. For the CDR3, the DNA is TGTGCCAGCAGTGAAGTAGGCGGGAGTATTTACGAGCAGTACTTC.

V usage is TRBV19 and J usage is TRBJ2-1; D uncertain. The germline gives CDR1 LNHDA, CDR2 SQIVND (reference sequence). CDR3 length equals 12 residues. V was shortened by 2 bases and J by 9 bases, with 8 bases between the two germline ends. CDR3 sequence: CASSIPQVEQFF. CDR3 nucleotide sequence: TGTGCCAGTAGTATACCTCAGGTTGAGCAGTTCTTC.